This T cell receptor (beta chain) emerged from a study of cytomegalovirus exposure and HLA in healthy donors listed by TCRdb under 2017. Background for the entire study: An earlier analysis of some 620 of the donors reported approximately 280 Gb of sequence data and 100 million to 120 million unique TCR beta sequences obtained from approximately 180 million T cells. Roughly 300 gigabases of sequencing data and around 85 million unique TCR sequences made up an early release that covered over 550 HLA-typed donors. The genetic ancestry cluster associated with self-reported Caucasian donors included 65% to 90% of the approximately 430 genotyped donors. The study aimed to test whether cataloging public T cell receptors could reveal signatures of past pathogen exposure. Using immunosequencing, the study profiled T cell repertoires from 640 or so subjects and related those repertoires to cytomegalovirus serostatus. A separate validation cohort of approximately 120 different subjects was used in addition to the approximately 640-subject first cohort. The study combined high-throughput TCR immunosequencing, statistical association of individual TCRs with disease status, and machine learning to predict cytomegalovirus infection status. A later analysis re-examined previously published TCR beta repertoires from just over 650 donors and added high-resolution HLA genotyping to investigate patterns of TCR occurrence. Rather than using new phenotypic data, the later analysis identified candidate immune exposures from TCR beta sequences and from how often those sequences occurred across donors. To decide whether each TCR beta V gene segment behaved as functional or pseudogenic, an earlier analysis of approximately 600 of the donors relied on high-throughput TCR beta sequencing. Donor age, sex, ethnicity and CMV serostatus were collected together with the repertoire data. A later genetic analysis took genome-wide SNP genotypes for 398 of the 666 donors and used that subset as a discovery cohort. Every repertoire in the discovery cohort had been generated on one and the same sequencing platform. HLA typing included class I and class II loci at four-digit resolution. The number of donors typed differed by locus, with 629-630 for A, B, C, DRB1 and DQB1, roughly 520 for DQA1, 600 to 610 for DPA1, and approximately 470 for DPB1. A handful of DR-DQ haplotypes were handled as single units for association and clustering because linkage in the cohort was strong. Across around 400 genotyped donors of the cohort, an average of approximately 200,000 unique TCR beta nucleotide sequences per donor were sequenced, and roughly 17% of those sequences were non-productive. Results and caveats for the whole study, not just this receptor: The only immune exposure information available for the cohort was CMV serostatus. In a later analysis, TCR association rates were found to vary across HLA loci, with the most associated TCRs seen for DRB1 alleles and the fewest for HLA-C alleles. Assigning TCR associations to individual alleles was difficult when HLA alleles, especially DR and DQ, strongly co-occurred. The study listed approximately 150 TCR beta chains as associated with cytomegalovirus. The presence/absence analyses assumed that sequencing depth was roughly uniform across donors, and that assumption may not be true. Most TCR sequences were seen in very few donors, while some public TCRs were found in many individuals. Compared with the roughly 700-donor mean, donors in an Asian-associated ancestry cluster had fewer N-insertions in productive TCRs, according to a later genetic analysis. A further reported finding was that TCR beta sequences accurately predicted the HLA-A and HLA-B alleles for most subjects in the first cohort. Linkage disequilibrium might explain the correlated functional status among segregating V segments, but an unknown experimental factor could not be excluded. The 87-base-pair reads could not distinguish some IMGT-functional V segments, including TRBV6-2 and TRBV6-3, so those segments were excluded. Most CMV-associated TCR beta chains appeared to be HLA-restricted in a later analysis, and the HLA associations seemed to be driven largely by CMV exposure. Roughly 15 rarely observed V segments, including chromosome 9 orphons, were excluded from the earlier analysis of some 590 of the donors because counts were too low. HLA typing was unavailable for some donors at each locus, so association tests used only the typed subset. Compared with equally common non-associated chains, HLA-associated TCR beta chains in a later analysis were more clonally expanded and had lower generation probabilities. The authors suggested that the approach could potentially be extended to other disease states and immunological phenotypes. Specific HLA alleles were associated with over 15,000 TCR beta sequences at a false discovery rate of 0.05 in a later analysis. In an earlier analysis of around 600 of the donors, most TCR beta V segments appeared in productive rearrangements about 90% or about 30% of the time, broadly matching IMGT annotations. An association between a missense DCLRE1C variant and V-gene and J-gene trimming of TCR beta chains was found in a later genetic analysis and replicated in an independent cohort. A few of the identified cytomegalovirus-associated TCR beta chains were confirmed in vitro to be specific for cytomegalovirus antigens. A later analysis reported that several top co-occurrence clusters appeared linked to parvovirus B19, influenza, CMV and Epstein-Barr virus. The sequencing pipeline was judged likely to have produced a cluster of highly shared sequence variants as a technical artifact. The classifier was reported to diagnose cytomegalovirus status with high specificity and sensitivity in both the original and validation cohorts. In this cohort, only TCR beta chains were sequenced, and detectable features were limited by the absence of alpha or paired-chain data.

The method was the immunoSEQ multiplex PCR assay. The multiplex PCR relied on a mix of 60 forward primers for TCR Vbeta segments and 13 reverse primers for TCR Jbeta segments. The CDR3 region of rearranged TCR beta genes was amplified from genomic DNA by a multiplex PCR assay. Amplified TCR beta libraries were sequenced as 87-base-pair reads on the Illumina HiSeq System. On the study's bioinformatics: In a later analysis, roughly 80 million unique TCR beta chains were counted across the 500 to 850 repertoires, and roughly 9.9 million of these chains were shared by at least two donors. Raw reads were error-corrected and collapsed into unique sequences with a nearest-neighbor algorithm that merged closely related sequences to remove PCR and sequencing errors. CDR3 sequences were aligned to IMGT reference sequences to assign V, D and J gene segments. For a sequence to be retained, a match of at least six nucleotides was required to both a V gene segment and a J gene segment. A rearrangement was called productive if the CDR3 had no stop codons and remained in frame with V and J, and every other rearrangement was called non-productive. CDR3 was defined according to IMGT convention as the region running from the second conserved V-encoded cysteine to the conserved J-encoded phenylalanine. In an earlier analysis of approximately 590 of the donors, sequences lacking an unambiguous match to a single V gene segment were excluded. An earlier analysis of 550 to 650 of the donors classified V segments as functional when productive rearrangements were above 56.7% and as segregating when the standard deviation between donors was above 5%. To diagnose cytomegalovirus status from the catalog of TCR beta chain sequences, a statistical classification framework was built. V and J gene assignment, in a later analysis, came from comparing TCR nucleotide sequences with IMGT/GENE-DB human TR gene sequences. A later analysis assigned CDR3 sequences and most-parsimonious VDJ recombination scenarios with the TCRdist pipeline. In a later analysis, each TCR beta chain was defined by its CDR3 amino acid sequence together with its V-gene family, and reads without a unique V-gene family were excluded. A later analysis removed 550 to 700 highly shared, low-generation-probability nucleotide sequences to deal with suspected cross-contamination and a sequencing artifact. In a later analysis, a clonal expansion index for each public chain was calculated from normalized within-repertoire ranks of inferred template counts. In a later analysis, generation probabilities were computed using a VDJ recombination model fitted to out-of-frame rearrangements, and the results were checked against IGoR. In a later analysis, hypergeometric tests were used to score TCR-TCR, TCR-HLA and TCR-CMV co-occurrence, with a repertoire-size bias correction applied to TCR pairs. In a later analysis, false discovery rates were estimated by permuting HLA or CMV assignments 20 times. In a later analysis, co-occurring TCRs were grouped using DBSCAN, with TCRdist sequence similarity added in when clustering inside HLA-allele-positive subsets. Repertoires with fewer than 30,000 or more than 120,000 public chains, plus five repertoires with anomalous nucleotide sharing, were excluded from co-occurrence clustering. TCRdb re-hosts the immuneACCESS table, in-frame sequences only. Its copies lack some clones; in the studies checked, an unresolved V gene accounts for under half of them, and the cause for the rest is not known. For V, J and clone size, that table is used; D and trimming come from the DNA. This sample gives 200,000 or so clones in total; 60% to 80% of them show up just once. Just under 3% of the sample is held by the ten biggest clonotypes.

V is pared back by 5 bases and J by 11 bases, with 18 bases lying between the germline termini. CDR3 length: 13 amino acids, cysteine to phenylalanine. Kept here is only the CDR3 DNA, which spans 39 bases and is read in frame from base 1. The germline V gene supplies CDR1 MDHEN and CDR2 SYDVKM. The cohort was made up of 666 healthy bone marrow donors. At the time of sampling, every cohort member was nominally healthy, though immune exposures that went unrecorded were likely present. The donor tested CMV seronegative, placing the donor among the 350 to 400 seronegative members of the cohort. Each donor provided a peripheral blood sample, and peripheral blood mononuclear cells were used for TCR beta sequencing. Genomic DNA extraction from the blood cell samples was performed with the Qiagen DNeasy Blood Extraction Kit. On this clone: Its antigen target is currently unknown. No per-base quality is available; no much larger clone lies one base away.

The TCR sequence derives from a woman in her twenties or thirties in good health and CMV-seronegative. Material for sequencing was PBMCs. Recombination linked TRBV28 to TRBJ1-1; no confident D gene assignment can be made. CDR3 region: CASSPTLSLAAFF. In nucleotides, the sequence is TGTGCCAGCAGTCCCACCCTGTCGCTTGCGGCTTTCTTT.